This T cell receptor beta chain was obtained from a study of technical replicates of blood from a few donors (dated by TCRdb to about 2017). Regarding this clone: Which antigen it targets is not known. Base qualities are missing; no much larger clone stands one base away.

The CDR3 starts with the cysteine, ends with the phenylalanine, and has 14 residues. The DNA shown is the 42-base CDR3, in frame from base 1. CDR1 and CDR2, per the germline V gene, are SGDLS and YYNGEE. V loses 3 bases, J loses 2 bases, and the germline ends lie 12 bases apart. The protocol used for the library was the immunoSEQ multiplex PCR assay. Sourced from immuneACCESS, this table was stored by TCRdb with only in-frame sequences that have V and J called. A share of the clones is absent; for the studies checked, an unresolved V gene accounts for under half, and the remainder has no known explanation. The sample profile shows 62,000 or so clones; about 87% of them were found once. In total, the top ten clones hold 4.5% to 5.5% of the sample.

Source material: PBMCs. Recombination linked TRBV9 to TRBJ2-7; a tentative D match to TRBD1 spans 6 bases. The TCR sequence derives from a human donor in good health. Some clones in this sample may be carry-over from other donors' samples. CDR3 region: CASSATGSPYEQYF. The nucleotide sequence reads as follows: TGTGCCAGCAGCGCCACAGGGAGCCCCTACGAGCAGTACTTC.